This T cell receptor (beta chain) was documented in a study of T cell responses to AZD1222 COVID-19 vaccine. CDR1 is SGHTA and CDR2 is FQGNSA in the germline V gene. V shed 10 bases and J shed 2 bases, with 19 bases lying between them. The CDR3 length is 15 residues. This table comes from immunoSEQ multiplex PCR, and its TCRdb copy is limited to in-frame clones, with some not included. The sample holds about 76,000 clones, over 65% seen once. The V call is TRBV7-2, the J call TRBJ2-3, with D unclear. The receptor's source is an adult who received the MenACWY meningococcal vaccine as a control. Sequencing used peripheral blood, obtained 28 days after the second dose of the MenACWY control vaccine. CDR3 in amino acids: CATSRMRQSTDTQYF. In nucleotides, the CDR3 is TGTGCCACCAGTAGAATGAGACAATCCACAGATACGCAGTATTTT.